The sequence of this T cell receptor (beta chain) was determined in a study of cytomegalovirus exposure and HLA in healthy donors. Germline trimming cut 4 bases from V and 5 bases from J; bases unmatched to any gene: 7. CDR1 is SGDLS and CDR2 is YYNGEE in the germline V gene. The CDR3 spans 16 residues. The primer mix had 60 Vbeta and 13 Jbeta primers. Per the authors' pipeline: Later, tens of millions of unique TCR beta chains were counted in an analysis, and some 10 million of them were shared. Here immunoSEQ multiplex PCR was the method, and the copy in TCRdb shows in-frame clones only, minus some. That table gives V, J and clone size, and the DNA gave D and trimming. The table shows about 130,000 clones, with approximately 70% occurring only once. Notes on the study in general: Confirmation was obtained in vitro that three CMV-associated chains are specific for CMV antigens. 164 TCR beta chains were listed as cytomegalovirus-associated.

This clone was observed once. Its specificity is unknown. Sequenced sample: PBMCs. The rearrangement links TRBV9 to TRBJ2-2, with 11 nucleotides matching TRBD2. The source of this sequence is a woman aged 55 to 70 in good health and CMV-seropositive. CDR3 nucleotide sequence: TGTGCCAGCAGCCCCAGACTAGCGGGATGGACCGGGGAGCTGTTTTTT. Translated, it gives CASSPRLAGWTGELFF.